This entry describes one TCR beta chain. This sample was taken from a study of shared T cell receptors in the human thymus. This CDR3 has 16 residues. Germline-derived CDR1 and CDR2 are SGDLS and YYNGEE. Between the trimmed V and J ends, which lost 2 bases and 3 bases, there was a span of 18 bases. The protocol was immunoSEQ multiplex PCR, while the TCRdb copy is restricted to in-frame clones and leaves out a portion. Here the sample spans hundreds of thousands of clones, approximately 85% being singletons. These data were likewise used in another study, on human thymus T cells. That paper adds: Healthy Finnish infants having corrective surgery for congenital heart defects served as donors. Apparent bias marked the V and J gene usage of thymic and blood repertoires. Related work showed strongly overlapping thymic repertoires across unrelated individuals.

This clonotype was obtained from a girl under three years old with a congenital heart defect. This rearrangement joins TRBV9 to TRBJ2-7, with D perhaps matching TRBD1 (5 bases). The sequenced sample was thymocytes. As DNA, the CDR3 is TGTGCCAGCAGCGTGGGGCCAACGAGAACCTTCTACGAGCAGTACTTC. This sequence encodes CASSVGPTRTFYEQYF. Full variable domain (rest looked up from reference TRBV9 and TRBJ2-7): DSGVTQTPKHLITATGQRVTLRCSPRSGDLSVYWYQQSLDQGLQFLIQYYNGEERAKGNILERFSAQQFPDLHSELNLSSLELGDSALYFCASSVGPTRTFYEQYFGPGTRLTVT.